This T cell receptor (beta chain) was observed in a study of a mutant IDH1 vaccine in newly diagnosed glioma. On the study more broadly: Patients were started on vaccination 4-6 weeks after radiotherapy alone, or with temozolomide cycles. Sex distribution of treated patients was approximately 62% male and around 38% female; mean age was about 41 years.

Concerning this clone: Its antigen remains unidentified.

Findings and limits, study-wide: Among top peripheral T cell clonotypes, changes seemed unrelated to pseudoprogression.

Indicated time point: week 35, safety follow-up. Each vaccine dose was 300 ug of mutant IDH1 20-mer peptide, with topical imiquimod. Sequenced by immunoSEQ multiplex PCR; TCRdb stores in-frame clones only, minus some. The data show about 48,000 clones, roughly 84% seen once. V shed 1 base and J shed 1 base, with 10 bases lying between them. Germline CDR1 reads WNHNN; CDR2 reads SYGVQD (reference sequence). The CDR3 loop spans 15 amino acids. The TCR sequence derives from a man aged 35 to 55 with glioma. J is TRBJ1-1 and V is TRBV10-1; D might be TRBD1 (5 bases). Sequenced here: PBMCs, sampled from a glioma patient whose treatment included an IDH1 peptide vaccine. This CDR3 is CASSEWGTENTEAFF. The CDR3 region has the DNA TGCGCCAGCAGTGAGTGGGGGACGGAGAACACTGAAGCTTTCTTT.